A single sample gave rise to the 8 T cell receptor beta chains below, sequenced in a study of OX40 agonist ivuxolimab in advanced cancers. Here immunoSEQ multiplex PCR was the method, and the copy in TCRdb shows in-frame clones only, minus some. This sample carries 60,000 to 70,000 clones, over 70% of them seen once, and the ten largest clones take about 5.1%. The input for sequencing was CD4+ or CD8+ T cells sorted from blood, taken in a trial of the OX40 agonist ivuxolimab. The receptors were gathered from an adult with an advanced solid tumor such as melanoma, head and neck, liver or kidney cancer.

The chain links TRBV10-3 to TRBJ2-3; no definite D call. The length of the CDR3 is 15 residues. V lost 3 bases and J lost 4, with 14 bases in between. Germline assignment: CDR1 ENHRY and CDR2 SYGVKD. For the CDR3, the DNA is TGTGCCATCAGTGAAGAGCCCCGGGCCCCAGATACGCAGTATTTT. Its protein is CAISEEPRAPDTQYF.

The chain recombines TRBV5-1 with TRBJ2-1, with D maybe TRBD2 (6 bases). This CDR3 has 16 residues. The V end was cut by 4 bases, the J end by 6 bases, with 20 bases between. Per the germline V gene, CDR1 is SGHRS and CDR2 is YFSETQ. The CDR3 region has the DNA TGCGCCAGCAGCCCGGGACTGCCCTCGGCGGGCAATGAGCAGTTCTTC. Protein product: CASSPGLPSAGNEQFF.

This clone was seen a handful of times. The rearrangement links TRBV9 to TRBJ1-6, with TRBD1 matching over 9 bases. V shed 2 bases and J 7 bases; nucleotides not matched to a gene: 7. Germline CDR1 is SGDLS and CDR2 is YYNGEE. The CDR3 runs to 16 residues. CDR3 in amino acids: CASSVQTGTGNSPLHF. CDR3 bases: TGTGCCAGCAGCGTGCAAACCGGGACAGGGAATTCACCCCTCCACTTT.

The chain links TRBV19 to TRBJ1-2; no definite D call. V was cut by 9 bases and J by 3 bases, with 14 bases left in between. The germline V gene encodes CDR1 LNHDA and CDR2 SQIVND (reference sequence). The CDR3 is 13 amino acids. The CDR3 region is CASVPRLHYGYTF. As DNA, the CDR3 is TGTGCCAGCGTACCCCGGCTACACTATGGCTACACCTTC.

V gene TRBV18 combines with J gene TRBJ2-1; 13 nucleotides agree with TRBD2. The CDR3 is 15 residues long. Unmatched junction bases numbered 4, after V lost 4 bases and J lost 7 bases. Germline CDR1 KGHSH, CDR2 LQKENI. In DNA, the CDR3 is TGTGCCAGCTCACGGACTAGCGGGGGTCCAAATGAGCAGTTCTTC. Amino acids: CASSRTSGGPNEQFF.

This clone was seen once. The V and J genes are TRBV18 and TRBJ1-2; TRBD1 agrees at 8 bases. The length of the CDR3 is 14 residues. Germline V gene lookup returns CDR1 KGHSH and CDR2 LQKENI. J was trimmed by 5 bases and V by 3 bases; bases with no gene match: 5. CDR3 coding DNA: TGTGCCAGCTCACCCGGACAGGGCCCATATGGCTACACCTTC. It yields the protein CASSPGQGPYGYTF.

This clone was picked up a small number of times. The gene calls are TRBV18 and TRBJ1-2; perhaps TRBD1 as D (5 bases). Between the trimmed V and J ends, which lost 2 bases and 8 bases, there was a span of 18 bases. This CDR3 has 15 residues. Per germline, CDR1 KGHSH and CDR2 LQKENI. The CDR3 DNA is TGTGCCAGCTCACCAGATCTCTCGGGGGGGTTCGGCTACACCTTC. Encoded protein: CASSPDLSGGFGYTF.

The V and J genes are TRBV5-1 and TRBJ2-1, with 11 bases that match TRBD2. J was trimmed by 4 bases and V by 1 base; bases with no gene match: 7. The germline gives CDR1 SGHRS, CDR2 YFSETQ. The CDR3 is made up of 17 amino acids. The CDR3 sequence is CASSLPGLAGLYNEQFF. In DNA, the CDR3 is TGCGCCAGCAGCTTGCCCGGACTAGCGGGCCTGTACAATGAGCAGTTCTTC.